The rows below give T cell receptor beta chains drawn from one sample of a study of T cells in Graves' hyperthyroidism and ophthalmopathy. TCRdb reprocessed the multiplex PCR reads with MiXCR, giving one entry per CDR3 protein. The profile shows a few hundred thousand distinct CDR3 sequences, 14% to 15% of them singletons. The sequenced sample was blood. Receptor source: a young woman with Graves' hyperthyroidism. CDR3s include the opening cysteine and the closing phenylalanine or tryptophan. The D gene is left open where the match is weak. Some rows have no size entry. The others give once, few or many, or a class for an expanded clone.

CDR3 DNA	CDR3 protein	D gene	J gene	clone size	V gene
TGTGCCAGCAACAGGGTCGGCACAGATACGCAGTATTTT	CASNRVGTDTQYF	-	TRBJ2-3	-	TRBV6-1
TGTGCCAGCAGCTGGGGGGGGGGATCCTACGAGCAGTACTTC	CASSWGGGSYEQYF	TRBD2	TRBJ2-7	few	TRBV7-2
TGTGCCAGCAGTTTAGCGGCCAAAGGGGGTCAAGAGACCCAGTACTTC	CASSLAAKGGQETQYF	-	TRBJ2-5	-	TRBV28
TGTGCCAGCACCAGAGCGGGATGGGGGTACGAGCAGTACTTC	CASTRAGWGYEQYF	TRBD2	TRBJ2-7	-	TRBV6-2/TRBV6-3
TGTGCCAGCAGTTATATCAGGGGACAGGGCAATCAGCCCCAGCATTTT	CASSYIRGQGNQPQHF	TRBD1	TRBJ1-5	few	TRBV6-5
TGCAGTGCTCCTCAGAGCGGCACAGATACGCAGTATTTT	CSAPQSGTDTQYF	-	TRBJ2-3	few	TRBV20-1
TGTGCCAGCAGCGTCACAGGGAACTCTGGAAACACCATATATTTT	CASSVTGNSGNTIYF	-	TRBJ1-3	-	TRBV9
TGCAGCGTTGAGGACTATGGCTACACCTTC	CSVEDYGYTF	-	TRBJ1-2	many	TRBV29-1
TGCGCCAGCAGCTTGGAATACCACTACGAGCAGTACTTC	CASSLEYHYEQYF	-	TRBJ2-7	few	TRBV5-1
TGTGCCAGCAGCGTAGCTTCAGATACGCAGTATTTT	CASSVASDTQYF	-	TRBJ2-3	-	TRBV9
TGCAGTGATCAGGCGATGAGCTCCCACAATGAGCAGTTCTTC	CSDQAMSSHNEQFF	-	TRBJ2-1	many	TRBV20-1
TGCGCCAGCAGCCCGACTAGCTTGAACACCGGGGAGCTGTTTTTT	CASSPTSLNTGELFF	TRBD2	TRBJ2-2	few	TRBV5-1
TGTGCCAGCAGCCACCGGGACAGGGTTGGTGGCTACACCTTC	CASSHRDRVGGYTF	TRBD1	TRBJ1-2	many	TRBV3-1
TGTGCCAGCAGCCTTGGACTAGCGGGACCCTACGAGCAGTACTTC	CASSLGLAGPYEQYF	TRBD2	TRBJ2-7	many	TRBV7-3
TGTGCCAGCAGCCACGACCTAAGAGTGGACGGGGCCAACGTCCTGACTTTC	CASSHDLRVDGANVLTF	-	TRBJ2-6	many	TRBV3-1
TGCAGTGCTAGTGGCGATCGGCCCCAGCATTTT	CSASGDRPQHF	-	TRBJ1-5	few	TRBV20-1
TGTGCCAGCAGGCCCCCGGGTTCACCCCTCCACTTT	CASRPPGSPLHF	-	TRBJ1-6	-	TRBV6-2/TRBV6-3
TGTGCCAGCTCAAACACCCTGGACAGGGGGGAAAAACTGTTTTTT	CASSNTLDRGEKLFF	TRBD1	TRBJ1-4	few	TRBV18
TGTGCCAGCAGCTTAGCAGGACTAGCGGGCGAAGAGACCCAGTACTTC	CASSLAGLAGEETQYF	TRBD2	TRBJ2-5	many	TRBV11-2
TGCGCCAGCAGCCTCCGCCGGGTCAGAATCTACGAGCAGTACTTC	CASSLRRVRIYEQYF	-	TRBJ2-7	many	TRBV5-1
TGTGCCACCAGCGGACACACCTACGAGCAGTACTTC	CATSGHTYEQYF	-	TRBJ2-7	many	TRBV15
TGCAGCGTTGAAGACGGGGGTTGGGGAGAGACCCAGTACTTC	CSVEDGGWGETQYF	-	TRBJ2-5	many	TRBV29-1
TGTGCCAGCAGTTTATGGGACAGCACAGATACGCAGTATTTT	CASSLWDSTDTQYF	-	TRBJ2-3	few	TRBV12-3/TRBV12-4
TGTGCCAGCAGCGTAATGGCGAGTAGTGAAAAACTGTTTTTT	CASSVMASSEKLFF	-	TRBJ1-4	few	TRBV9
TGCAGTGCTCGGGGGGCCTACAATGAGCAGTTCTTC	CSARGAYNEQFF	TRBD2	TRBJ2-1	-	TRBV20-1
TGTGCCAGCAGCCCTCCCGGGGGGGCGATTCGATACACCTTC	CASSPPGGAIRYTF	-	TRBJ1-2	-	TRBV28
TGTGCCAGTACGACAGGGGGAAATGAAAAACTGTTTTTT	CASTTGGNEKLFF	TRBD1	TRBJ1-4	few	TRBV19
TGTGCCAGCAGCTCACGGGACAGCTACGAGCAGTACTTC	CASSSRDSYEQYF	TRBD1	TRBJ2-7	many	TRBV7-9
TGTGCCAGTAGTATTTTTGGACCGCCCACCGGGGAGCTGTTTTTT	CASSIFGPPTGELFF	-	TRBJ2-2	-	TRBV19
TGTGCCAGCAGGGGGGGCCTCAGCTCAGATACGCAGTATTTT	CASRGGLSSDTQYF	-	TRBJ2-3	many	TRBV7-9
TGTGCCAGCAGTCAAGGGGGAAGTCAGCCCCAGCATTTT	CASSQGGSQPQHF	-	TRBJ1-5	many	TRBV3-1
TGTGCCAGCAGCCCTACAGGGGTAGGAGGCAATCAGCCCCAGCATTTT	CASSPTGVGGNQPQHF	TRBD1	TRBJ1-5	few	TRBV3-1
TGTGCCACCAGTGATGGGAGAGGGGGCTCCTACGAGCAGTACTTC	CATSDGRGGSYEQYF	-	TRBJ2-7	many	TRBV24-1
TGCGCCAGCAGTTGGGGAGGGGCCTACAATGAGCAGTTCTTC	CASSWGGAYNEQFF	TRBD2	TRBJ2-1	many	TRBV5-1
TGTGCCAGCAGCTCCCCCCTACCCTACACAGAGCAAGAGACCCAGTACTTC	CASSSPLPYTEQETQYF	-	TRBJ2-5	-	TRBV11-2
TGTGCCAGCAGCTTCCCGGGGGTGGGCTATGGCTACACCTTC	CASSFPGVGYGYTF	-	TRBJ1-2	few	TRBV7-9
TGTGCCAGCAGAGCGACAGGGACTAGCGCCTACAATGAGCAGTTCTTC	CASRATGTSAYNEQFF	TRBD2	TRBJ2-1	many	TRBV2
TGTGCCAGCAGTGACGAAGCGGGAACTGGCACAGATACGCAGTATTTT	CASSDEAGTGTDTQYF	TRBD2	TRBJ2-3	-	TRBV28
TGTGCCACCACTTGGGGGTCGGAGACCCAGTACTTC	CATTWGSETQYF	-	TRBJ2-5	many	TRBV7-2
TGTGCCAGCATCCAAGGGCTAGCGGGGAGCACAGATACGCAGTATTTT	CASIQGLAGSTDTQYF	TRBD2	TRBJ2-3	many	TRBV12-3/TRBV12-4
TGTGCCAGCAGTTCCACGGGCCCCGCAAACACCATATATTTT	CASSSTGPANTIYF	-	TRBJ1-3	many	TRBV27
TGTGCCAGCAGTTTCCCCTCCTCTGGTAGGGCGGGGGTCACTGAAGCTTTCTTT	CASSFPSSGRAGVTEAFF	-	TRBJ1-1	few	TRBV28
TGTGCCACCAGCAGGAGGGACACTGAAGCTTTCTTT	CATSRRDTEAFF	-	TRBJ1-1	many	TRBV15
TGCAGTGCTGAACGGGATACGCAGTATTTT	CSAERDTQYF	-	TRBJ2-3	many	TRBV20-1
TGTGCCAGTAGTATATTGAAGTCCGGGGACAGATATAGCAATCAGCCCCAGCATTTT	CASSILKSGDRYSNQPQHF	TRBD1	TRBJ1-5	-	TRBV19
TGTGCCAGCAGGGAGACTAGGCAGGCACCAAATGAGCAGTTCTTC	CASRETRQAPNEQFF	-	TRBJ2-1	few	TRBV25-1
TGTACCAGCAGTCTTACTAGTTCCCATGAGCAGTTCTTC	CTSSLTSSHEQFF	-	TRBJ2-1	-	TRBV28
TGTGCCAGCAGCAGGGGGATTTACTATAATTCAGCCCTCCACTTT	CASSRGIYYNSALHF	-	TRBJ1-6	few	TRBV5-6
TGTGCCAGCACCCGGGGGGGCACAGATACGCAGTATTTT	CASTRGGTDTQYF	TRBD2	TRBJ2-3	-	TRBV13
TGTGCCAGCAGCCAAGATAGTGGGACAGCTGAAGCTTTCTTT	CASSQDSGTAEAFF	TRBD1	TRBJ1-1	many	TRBV3-1
TGCGCCAGCAGCAAGGGACAGGGAAGTGACTATGGCTACACCTTC	CASSKGQGSDYGYTF	TRBD1	TRBJ1-2	-	TRBV5-1
TGTGCCAGCAGAAGGGACATTTATAATTCACCCCTCCACTTT	CASRRDIYNSPLHF	-	TRBJ1-6	many	TRBV7-8
TGTGCCAGCAGCTTAGATGGCAGCGGGTTGGCGGGGCCCGGGGGGACCCAGTACTTC	CASSLDGSGLAGPGGTQYF	-	TRBJ2-5	-	TRBV7-8
TGTGCCACCCAGGGAAATACCGGGGAGCTGTTTTTT	CATQGNTGELFF	-	TRBJ2-2	-	TRBV9